Detailed here is one TCR beta chain. Germline CDR1 reads SNHLY; CDR2 reads FYNNEI. This CDR3 is 14 amino acids long. V lost 6 bases and J lost 8; bases outside the gene matches: 5. This record comes from a study of blood T cell repertoires in COVID-19. At the level of the study: Samples representing acute and convalescent COVID-19 were sourced from the United States, Italy and Spain. T cells, B-cell-depleted T cells, or PBMCs provided the cDNA or gDNA that served as material.

Original handling: Counts of nucleated cells, estimated from reference gene primer amplification, were obtained. TCRdb's table, derived via immunoSEQ multiplex PCR, lists solely in-frame clones and lacks some. The V and J calls and clone size come from that table; D and trimming were worked out from the DNA. Of about 220,000 clones listed, approximately 83% are singletons. Participants were placed into cohorts based on the clinical history they reported. The sequencing input was PBMCs or T cells enriched from blood (not recorded which). The V gene is TRBV2, the J gene TRBJ2-7, with 15 bases lining up with TRBD2. The sequence derives from a woman aged 50 to 60 who had been exposed to COVID-19. CDR3 sequence reads: CASRPGLAGGKQYF. The CDR3 bases are TGTGCCAGCAGGCCGGGACTAGCGGGGGGCAAGCAGTACTTC. Together with reference TRBV2 and TRBJ2-7, the CDR3 gives the full variable domain: EPEVTQTPSHQVTQMGQEVILRCVPISNHLYFYWYRQILGQKVEFLVSFYNNEISEKSEIFDDQFSVERPDGSNFTLKIRSTKLEDSAMYFCASRPGLAGGKQYFGPGTRLTVT.